A single sample is the source of the 27 T cell receptor beta chains below, sequenced in a study of blood T cell repertoires in COVID-19. This table comes from immunoSEQ multiplex PCR, and its TCRdb copy is limited to in-frame clones, with some not included. The table shows 230,000 or so clones, with around 80% occurring only once. The sample consisted of peripheral blood. The receptors were sampled from a middle-aged man who had recovered from COVID-19.

This clone appeared a few times. V usage is TRBV5-1 and J usage is TRBJ1-2; 9 nucleotides agree with TRBD1. Germline CDR1 is SGHRS and CDR2 is YFSETQ. After removal of 3 bases from V and 3 bases from J, the junction contained 6 bases not matched to a gene. The CDR3 length is 15 residues. The CDR3 sequence: CASSYRDRDYYGYTF. The DNA of the CDR3 is TGCGCCAGCAGCTACCGGGACAGGGATTACTATGGCTACACCTTC.

J is TRBJ2-3 and V is TRBV4-1; D perhaps matches TRBD2 (5 bases). Germline V CDR1 and CDR2: MGHRA, YSYEKL. The CDR3 runs to 16 residues. Trimming removed 2 bases at V and 5 bases at J, with 17 bases between. The CDR3, as DNA: TGCGCCAGCAGCCAACGCGCATTTGAGAGGGTAGATACGCAGTATTTT. This encodes CASSQRAFERVDTQYF.

In this sample, this clone turned up a few times. V is TRBV4-3 and J is TRBJ2-7; 10 nucleotides align to TRBD1. This CDR3 is built from 19 residues. The germline gives CDR1 LGHNA, CDR2 YSLEER. The V segment lost 0 bases and the J segment 5 bases; nucleotides outside the gene matches: 16. CDR3 DNA: TGCGCCAGCAGCCAAGAGGCCAGGACAGGGGGTCTCGGTCCTGACGAGCAGTACTTC. It specifies CASSQEARTGGLGPDEQYF.

The rearrangement uses TRBV7-8 and TRBJ2-7; 11 bases fit TRBD1. With V trimmed by 5 bases and J by 6 bases, 6 bases remained unmatched. The CDR3 is made up of 14 amino acids. CDR1 and CDR2 from the germline V gene are SGHVS and FQNEAQ. The CDR3 nucleotides read TGTGCCAGCAGCGGTCGGGACAGGGGGATCGAGCAGTACTTC. The encoded protein is CASSGRDRGIEQYF.

The chain joins TRBV4-3 to TRBJ2-1; tentatively, D is TRBD2 (5 bases). There are 16 residues in the CDR3. Trimming took off 2 bases at V and 2 bases at J, with 13 bases between the two ends. Looked up from germline, CDR1 is LGHNA and CDR2 is YSLEER. Here the CDR3 DNA reads TGCGCCAGCAGCCAATTCGTGAGGGCCACCTACAATGAGCAGTTCTTC. Encoded protein: CASSQFVRATYNEQFF.

The chain employs TRBV9 and TRBJ1-4; a weak D match, TRBD1 (6 bases). The CDR3 consists of 15 residues. Germline values: CDR1 SGDLS, CDR2 YYNGEE. The V end lost 3 bases, the J end lost 3 bases, and 12 bases lay between the germline ends. Here the CDR3 reads CASSARQAPNEKLFF. CDR3 DNA sequence: TGTGCCAGCAGCGCCCGACAGGCACCTAATGAAAAACTGTTTTTT.

The V call is TRBV9, the J call TRBJ1-6; 7 bases line up with TRBD1. This CDR3 is built from 13 residues. V was clipped by 2 bases and J by 10 bases; unmatched bases: 3. Per germline, CDR1 SGDLS and CDR2 YYNGEE. DNA for the CDR3: TGTGCCAGCAGCGTCAGGGGGGACTCACCCCTCCACTTT. Its translation is CASSVRGDSPLHF.

The chain uses TRBV5-1 and TRBJ2-4, with a tentative D call TRBD2 (5 bases). Between the trimmed V and J ends, which lost 0 bases and 8 bases, there was a span of 21 bases. Germline loops: CDR1 SGHRS, CDR2 YFSETQ. The CDR3 runs 17 residues. DNA of the CDR3: TGCGCCAGCAGCTTGGAACCAGCGGAAGGGCCGCTTGACATTCAGTACTTC. Translating it yields CASSLEPAEGPLDIQYF.

This clone was seen a few times. The CDR3 DNA is TGTGCCAGCAGTTACTCCCCGACTAGCGGAGAGACCCAGTACTTC. The encoded protein is CASSYSPTSGETQYF. This rearrangement joins TRBV6-5 to TRBJ2-5, with 9 bases aligning to TRBD2. CDR3 length equals 15 residues. J lost 4 bases, V lost 0 bases, and 3 bases had no gene match. Germline CDR1 is MNHEY and CDR2 is SVGAGI.

This clone occurred many times. The rearrangement joins TRBV5-6 to TRBJ1-6; no firm D call. The germline V gene has CDR1 SGHDT and CDR2 YYEEEE. This CDR3 spans 16 amino acids. The germline V and J ends were trimmed by 4 bases and 0 bases, with 11 bases remaining between them. CDR3 sequence reads: CASSAYGSSYNSPLHF. The CDR3 DNA is TGTGCCAGCAGCGCATACGGGAGCTCCTATAATTCACCCCTCCACTTT.

This clone was seen once. V usage is TRBV30 and J usage is TRBJ2-3; maybe TRBD1 (5 bases). V gave up 4 bases and J gave up 5 bases, with 13 bases separating them. Germline CDR1 reads GTSNPN; CDR2 reads SVGIG (reference sequence). The CDR3 runs 13 residues. CDR3 DNA sequence: TGTGCCTGGAATATGCAGGGATTAGATACGCAGTATTTT. This encodes CAWNMQGLDTQYF.

The J gene is TRBJ1-4, the V gene TRBV6-2 or TRBV6-3; no definite D call. Germline CDR1 MNHEY, CDR2 SVGEGT. This CDR3 has 14 amino acids. The V gene lost 0 bases and the J gene lost 4 bases, with 6 bases spanning the gap. The CDR3 nucleotides are TGTGCCAGCAGTTACTCGAAACTTAATGAAAAACTGTTTTTT. This codes for CASSYSKLNEKLFF.

The gene calls are TRBV18 and TRBJ2-7, with D perhaps matching TRBD2 (6 bases). The germline gives CDR1 KGHSH, CDR2 LQKENI. CDR3 length: 16 residues. Trimming took 3 bases from V and 2 from J, leaving 17 bases between them. CDR3 bases: TGTGCCAGCTCACCTCAGGGAGGACTGGGGCCCTACGAGCAGTACTTC. Translation gives CASSPQGGLGPYEQYF.

The chain links TRBV24-1 to TRBJ2-7; D call uncertain. CDR3 length: 13 residues. Germline V gene sequence: CDR1 KGHDR, CDR2 SFDVKD. V was trimmed by 4 bases and J by 2 bases, leaving 8 bases between them. CDR3 sequence: CATSDPVTYEQYF. The CDR3 DNA is TGTGCCACCAGTGACCCCGTTACCTACGAGCAGTACTTC.

This rearrangement joins TRBV5-4 to TRBJ2-7; a possible D gene is TRBD1 (5 bases). The germline V gene encodes CDR1 SGHNT and CDR2 YYREEE (reference sequence). Trimming left V 4 bases short and J 7 bases short, with 21 bases between. The CDR3 has 15 residues. Written as DNA, the CDR3 is TGTGCCAGCAGCACGCCTGGCAGGGTATTGGGGGAGCAGTACTTC. It is translated as CASSTPGRVLGEQYF.

V gene TRBV11-3 combines with J gene TRBJ1-1, with D tentatively TRBD1 (5 bases). Trimming took off 1 base at V and 3 bases at J, with 9 bases between the two ends. The germline gives CDR1 SGHNT, CDR2 YENEEA. This CDR3 is 14 amino acids long. CDR3 in DNA: TGTGCCAGCAGCTTAGTAGGGGAGGACACTGAAGCTTTCTTT. Amino acid sequence: CASSLVGEDTEAFF.

The chain uses TRBV25-1 and TRBJ2-4, with a tentative D call TRBD1 (8 bases). Trimming left V 5 bases short and J 9 bases short, with 20 bases between. CDR3 length equals 15 residues. The V gene's germline CDR1 is MGHDK and CDR2 SYGVNS. The CDR3 loop is CASSPNTGGGSIQYF. In nucleotides, the CDR3 is TGTGCCAGCAGTCCAAACACAGGGGGGGGGAGCATTCAGTACTTC.

The gene calls are TRBV4-3 and TRBJ2-5; TRBD2 matches 7 bases. V gave up 0 bases and J gave up 5 bases; unmatched junction bases: 12. The CDR3 runs to 17 residues. CDR1 and CDR2 from the germline V gene are LGHNA and YSLEER. CDR3 sequence: CASSQDPYRGAGETQYF. CDR3 nucleotide sequence: TGCGCCAGCAGCCAAGATCCCTATCGGGGAGCGGGGGAGACCCAGTACTTC.

J is TRBJ1-1 and V is TRBV19; possible D gene TRBD1, 6 bases. Deletions cut 10 bases from V and 1 base from J, with 19 bases between. The germline V gene encodes CDR1 LNHDA and CDR2 SQIVND (reference sequence). This CDR3 comprises 15 residues. The CDR3 nucleotides are TGTGCCACCGTGAGGAGTCACAGGGCGAACACTGAAGCTTTCTTT. The encoded protein is CATVRSHRANTEAFF.

The chain joins TRBV19 to TRBJ1-2; TRBD1 is a possible D gene (6 bases). V dropped 10 bases and J dropped 4 bases, with 28 bases sitting between them. Germline V gene lookup returns CDR1 LNHDA and CDR2 SQIVND (reference sequence). This CDR3 contains 17 residues. CDR3 DNA: TGTGCCACAATGGAACAGGGAAATCGGGGTATGGGCTATGGCTACACCTTC. Protein product: CATMEQGNRGMGYGYTF.

V is TRBV11-3 and J is TRBJ2-7; TRBD1 agrees at 8 bases. CDR3 length: 15 residues. Losses at the gene ends were 6 bases for V and 6 bases for J; bases not matched to a gene: 13. Germline V gene data show CDR1 as SGHNT and CDR2 as YENEEA. This CDR3 reads CASSLDRDLSSEQYF. The CDR3 bases are TGTGCCAGCAGTTTGGACAGGGACCTCTCGTCCGAGCAGTACTTC.

The V call is TRBV7-9, the J call TRBJ1-1, with TRBD1 identical over 7 bases. The CDR3 runs 12 residues. Germline V gives CDR1 SEHNR, CDR2 FQNEAQ (reference sequence). V was pared by 5 bases and J by 7 bases, with 4 bases of the junction left unmatched. CDR3 sequence: CASSQGGDEAFF. The CDR3 coding sequence is TGTGCCAGCAGCCAGGGGGGAGATGAAGCTTTCTTT.

CDR3 in amino acids: CASSGSGGANEQFF. In DNA form, the CDR3 reads TGTGCCAGCAGCGGTAGCGGGGGGGCCAATGAGCAGTTCTTC. The chain recombines TRBV11-3 with TRBJ2-1; 11 positions match TRBD2. There are 14 residues in the CDR3. Germline lookup yields CDR1 SGHNT and CDR2 YENEEA. V shed 5 bases, J shed 6 bases, and the junction held 3 bases outside the gene matches.

The chain joins TRBV7-9 to TRBJ2-2, with D unclear. The CDR3 spans 13 residues. V was pared by 0 bases and J by 7 bases, with 6 bases between. Germline lookup yields CDR1 SEHNR and CDR2 FQNEAQ (reference sequence). CDR3 amino acids: CASSLAPHGELFF. CDR3 sequence (DNA): TGTGCCAGCAGCTTAGCTCCCCACGGGGAGCTGTTTTTT.

The chain carries TRBV4-3 and TRBJ1-1; tentatively, D is TRBD1 (5 bases). The V end lost 0 bases, the J end lost 3 bases, and 11 bases lay between the germline ends. The CDR3 covers 15 residues. From germline, CDR1 is LGHNA and CDR2 YSLEER. CDR3 coding DNA: TGCGCCAGCAGCCAAGATACCAGGGAGGACACTGAAGCTTTCTTT. This gives the protein CASSQDTREDTEAFF.

In nucleotides, the CDR3 is TGTGCCTGGAGTGTATCCGGGGGGGGCAATCAGCCCCAGCATTTT. This codes for CAWSVSGGGNQPQHF. The chain carries TRBV30 and TRBJ1-5; weak D call: TRBD1 (5 bases). Trimming removed 0 bases at V and 2 bases at J, with 11 bases between. This CDR3 has 15 residues. The germline V gene encodes CDR1 GTSNPN and CDR2 SVGIG (reference sequence).

The genes are TRBV7-2 and TRBJ2-7, with D tentatively TRBD1 (7 bases). The CDR3 consists of 14 residues. Germline CDR1 is SGHTA and CDR2 is FQGNSA. V lost 3 bases and J lost 6, with 15 bases in between. The CDR3 sequence is CASSFSYQGGEQYF. The CDR3 DNA reads as TGTGCCAGCAGCTTCAGCTACCAGGGGGGCGAGCAGTACTTC. Full variable domain (rest looked up from reference TRBV7-2 and TRBJ2-7): GAGVSQSPSNKVTEKGKDVELRCDPISGHTALYWYRQSLGQGLEFLIYFQGNSAPDKSGLPSDRFSAERTGGSVSTLTIQRTQQEDSAVYLCASSFSYQGGEQYFGPGTRLTVT.